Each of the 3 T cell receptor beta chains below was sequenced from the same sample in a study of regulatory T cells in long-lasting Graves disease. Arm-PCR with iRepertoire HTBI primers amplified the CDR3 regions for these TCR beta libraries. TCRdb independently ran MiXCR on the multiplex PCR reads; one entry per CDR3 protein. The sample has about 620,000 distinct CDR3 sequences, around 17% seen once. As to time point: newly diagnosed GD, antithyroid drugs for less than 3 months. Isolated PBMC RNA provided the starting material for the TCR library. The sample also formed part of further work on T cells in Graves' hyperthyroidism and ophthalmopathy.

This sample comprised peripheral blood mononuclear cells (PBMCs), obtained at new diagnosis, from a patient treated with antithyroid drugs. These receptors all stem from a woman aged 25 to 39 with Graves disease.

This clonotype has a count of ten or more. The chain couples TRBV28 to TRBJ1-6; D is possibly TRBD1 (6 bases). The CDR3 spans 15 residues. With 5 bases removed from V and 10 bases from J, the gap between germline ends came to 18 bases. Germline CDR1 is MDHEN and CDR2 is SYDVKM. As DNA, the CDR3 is TGTGCCAGCAGTCAGCCACAGGGCGCGCAGTCACCCCTCCACTTT. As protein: CASSQPQGAQSPLHF.

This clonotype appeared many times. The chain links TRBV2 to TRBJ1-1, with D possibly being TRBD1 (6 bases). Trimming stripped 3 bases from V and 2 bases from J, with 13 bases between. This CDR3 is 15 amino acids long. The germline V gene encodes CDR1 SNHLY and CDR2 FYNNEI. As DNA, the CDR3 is TGTGCCAGCAGTGAGCTGGGACACCCAAACACTGAAGCTTTCTTT. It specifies CASSELGHPNTEAFF.

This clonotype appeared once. The CDR3 region is CASGDGVRDTQYF. The DNA of the CDR3 is TGTGCCAGCGGGGACGGGGTCCGGGATACGCAGTATTTT. The V and J genes are TRBV28 and TRBJ2-3, with D perhaps being TRBD1 or TRBD2 (5 bases each). CDR3 length: 13 amino acids. V gave up 8 bases and J gave up 6 bases, with 15 bases separating them. The germline V gene encodes CDR1 MDHEN and CDR2 SYDVKM. Full variable domain (missing parts from reference TRBV28 and TRBJ2-3): DVKVTQSSRYLVKRTGEKVFLECVQDMDHENMFWYRQDPGLGLRLIYFSYDVKMKEKGDIPEGYSVSREKKERFSLILESASTNQTSMYLCASGDGVRDTQYFGPGTRLTVL.